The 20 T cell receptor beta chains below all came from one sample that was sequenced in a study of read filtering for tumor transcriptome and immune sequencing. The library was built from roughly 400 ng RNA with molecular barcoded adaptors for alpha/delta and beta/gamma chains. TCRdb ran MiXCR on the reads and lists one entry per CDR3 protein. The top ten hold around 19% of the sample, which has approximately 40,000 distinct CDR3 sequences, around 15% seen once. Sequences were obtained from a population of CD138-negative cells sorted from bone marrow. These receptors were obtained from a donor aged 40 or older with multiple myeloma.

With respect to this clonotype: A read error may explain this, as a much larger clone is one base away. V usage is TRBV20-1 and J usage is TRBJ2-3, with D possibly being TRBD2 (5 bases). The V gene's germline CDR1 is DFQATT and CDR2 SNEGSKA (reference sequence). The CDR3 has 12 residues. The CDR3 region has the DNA TGCAGTGCTATGGGGTGGGGAGATCCGCAGTATTTT. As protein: CSAMGWGDPQYF.

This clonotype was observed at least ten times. The DNA for the CDR3 is TGTGCCAGCAGCCGGCAGGGTTTTTCGCCCCAGCATTTT. Translating gives CASSRQGFSPQHF. The rearrangement links TRBV3-1 to TRBJ1-5; possibly TRBD1 for D (5 bases). Germline-derived CDR1 and CDR2 are LGHDT and YNNKEL (reference sequence). The V gene lost 4 bases and the J gene lost 9 bases, with 13 bases spanning the gap. The CDR3 has 13 residues.

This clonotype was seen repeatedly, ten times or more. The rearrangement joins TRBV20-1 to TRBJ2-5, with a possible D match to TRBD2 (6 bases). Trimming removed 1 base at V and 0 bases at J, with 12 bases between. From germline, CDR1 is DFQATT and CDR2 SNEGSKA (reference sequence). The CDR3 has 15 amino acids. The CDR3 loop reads CSARAVLAYQETQYF. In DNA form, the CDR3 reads TGCAGTGCTAGAGCAGTCCTAGCGTACCAAGAGACCCAGTACTTC.

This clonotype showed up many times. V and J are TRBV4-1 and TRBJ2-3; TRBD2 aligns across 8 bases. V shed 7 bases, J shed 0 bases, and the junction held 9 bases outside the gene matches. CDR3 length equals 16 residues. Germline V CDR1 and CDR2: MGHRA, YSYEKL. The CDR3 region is CASTLLAVASTDTQYF. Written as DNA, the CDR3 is TGCGCCAGCACCCTACTAGCGGTCGCTAGCACAGATACGCAGTATTTT.

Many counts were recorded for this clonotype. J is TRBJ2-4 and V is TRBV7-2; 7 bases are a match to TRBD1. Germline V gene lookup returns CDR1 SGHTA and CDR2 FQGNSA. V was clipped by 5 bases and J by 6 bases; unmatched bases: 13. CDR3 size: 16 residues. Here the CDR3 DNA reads TGTGCCAGCAGCCCTAGACCAAGGGGGCGCCGAAACATTCAGTACTTC. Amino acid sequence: CASSPRPRGRRNIQYF.

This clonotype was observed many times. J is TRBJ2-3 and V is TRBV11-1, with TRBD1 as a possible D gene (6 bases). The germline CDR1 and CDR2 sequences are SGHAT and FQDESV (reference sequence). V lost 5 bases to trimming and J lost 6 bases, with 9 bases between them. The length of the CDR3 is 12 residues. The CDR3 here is CASSQQGDTQYF. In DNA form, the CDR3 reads TGTGCCAGCAGCCAACAGGGCGATACGCAGTATTTT.

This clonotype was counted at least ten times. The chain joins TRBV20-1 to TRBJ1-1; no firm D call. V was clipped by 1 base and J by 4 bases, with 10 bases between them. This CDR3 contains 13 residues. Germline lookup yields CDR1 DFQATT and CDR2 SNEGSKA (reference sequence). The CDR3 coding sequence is TGCAGTGCTAGAGGGGGTTGGGCCACTGAAGCTTTCTTT. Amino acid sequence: CSARGGWATEAFF.

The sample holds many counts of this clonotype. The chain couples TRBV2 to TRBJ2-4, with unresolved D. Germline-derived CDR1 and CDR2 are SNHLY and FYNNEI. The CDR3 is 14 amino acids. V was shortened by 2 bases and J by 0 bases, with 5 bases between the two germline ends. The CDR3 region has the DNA TGTGCCAGCAGTGAACTTAAAGCCAAAAACATTCAGTACTTC. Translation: CASSELKAKNIQYF.

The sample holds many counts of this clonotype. The CDR3 here is CASTRGGGGTDTQYF. CDR3 coding DNA: TGTGCCAGCACCAGGGGGGGAGGAGGAACAGATACGCAGTATTTT. V is TRBV6-5 and J is TRBJ2-3, with D possibly being TRBD1 or TRBD2 (7 bases each). Germline V CDR1 and CDR2: MNHEY, SVGAGI. The CDR3 is 15 residues long. V was cut by 7 bases and J by 3 bases, with 17 bases left in between.

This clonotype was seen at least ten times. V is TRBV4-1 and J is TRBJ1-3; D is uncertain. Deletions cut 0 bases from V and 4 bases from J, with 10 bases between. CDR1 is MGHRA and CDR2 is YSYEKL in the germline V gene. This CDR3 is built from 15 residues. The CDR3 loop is CASSQDTYGGNTIYF. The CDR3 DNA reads TGCGCCAGCAGCCAAGACACTTACGGGGGAAACACCATATATTTT.

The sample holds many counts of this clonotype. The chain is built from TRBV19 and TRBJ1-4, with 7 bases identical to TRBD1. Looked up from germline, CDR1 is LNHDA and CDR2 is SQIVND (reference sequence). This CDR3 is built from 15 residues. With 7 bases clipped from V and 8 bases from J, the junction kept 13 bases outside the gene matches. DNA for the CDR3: TGTGCCAGTAACCCAGGACAGGCCCGAGGGGAAAAACTGTTTTTT. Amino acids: CASNPGQARGEKLFF. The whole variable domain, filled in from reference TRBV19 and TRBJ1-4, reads DGGITQSPKYLFRKEGQNVTLSCEQNLNHDAMYWYRQDPGQGLRLIYYSQIVNDFQKGDIAEGYSVSREKKESFPLTVTSAQKNPTAFYLCASNPGQARGEKLFFGSGTQLSVL.

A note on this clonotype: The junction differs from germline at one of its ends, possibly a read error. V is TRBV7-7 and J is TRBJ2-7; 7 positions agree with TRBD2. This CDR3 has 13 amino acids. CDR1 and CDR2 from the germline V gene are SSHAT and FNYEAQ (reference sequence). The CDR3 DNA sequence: TGTGCCAGCAGCTTGGGGGGGTACGGCGAGCGGTACTTC. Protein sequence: CASSLGGYGERYF.

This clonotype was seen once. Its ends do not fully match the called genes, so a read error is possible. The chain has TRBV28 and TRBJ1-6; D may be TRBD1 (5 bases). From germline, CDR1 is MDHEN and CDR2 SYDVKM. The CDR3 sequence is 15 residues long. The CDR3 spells CASRVGASYNSLLHF. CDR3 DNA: TGTGCCAGCAGGGTTGGGGCCTCCTATAATTCACTCCTCCACTTT.

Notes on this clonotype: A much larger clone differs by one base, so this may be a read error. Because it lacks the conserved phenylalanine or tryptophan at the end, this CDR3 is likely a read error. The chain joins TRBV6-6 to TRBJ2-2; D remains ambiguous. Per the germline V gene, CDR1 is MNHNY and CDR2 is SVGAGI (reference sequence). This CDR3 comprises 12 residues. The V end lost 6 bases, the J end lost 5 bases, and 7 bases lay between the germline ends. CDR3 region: CASRAGTGELFS. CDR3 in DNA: TGTGCCAGCAGAGCCGGAACCGGGGAGCTGTTTTCT.

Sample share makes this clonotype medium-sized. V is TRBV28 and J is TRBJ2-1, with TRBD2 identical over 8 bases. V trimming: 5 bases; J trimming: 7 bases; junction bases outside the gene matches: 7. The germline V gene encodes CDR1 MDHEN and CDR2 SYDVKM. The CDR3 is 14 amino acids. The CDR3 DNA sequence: TGTGCCAGCAGTCCTAACCGGGGGGGTAATGAGCAGTTCTTC. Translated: CASSPNRGGNEQFF.

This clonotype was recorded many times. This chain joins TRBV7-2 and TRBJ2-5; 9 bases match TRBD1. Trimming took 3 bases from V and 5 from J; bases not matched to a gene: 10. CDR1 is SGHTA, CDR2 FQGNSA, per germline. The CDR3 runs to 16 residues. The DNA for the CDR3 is TGTGCCAGCAGCTTTTTATGGACAGGGGCAGGGGAGACCCAGTACTTC. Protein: CASSFLWTGAGETQYF.

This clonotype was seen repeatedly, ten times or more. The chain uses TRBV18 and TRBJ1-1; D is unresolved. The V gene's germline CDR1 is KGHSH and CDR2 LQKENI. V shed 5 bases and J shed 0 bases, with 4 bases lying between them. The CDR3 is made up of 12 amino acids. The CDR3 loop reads CASSAMNTEAFF. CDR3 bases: TGTGCCAGCTCAGCCATGAACACTGAAGCTTTCTTT.

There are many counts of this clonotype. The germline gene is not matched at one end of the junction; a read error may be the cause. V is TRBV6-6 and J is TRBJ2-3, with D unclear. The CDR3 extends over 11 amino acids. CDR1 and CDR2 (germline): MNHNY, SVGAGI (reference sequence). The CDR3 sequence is CASSYYGTQYF. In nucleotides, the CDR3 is TGTGCCAGCAGCTACTATGGAACGCAGTATTTT.

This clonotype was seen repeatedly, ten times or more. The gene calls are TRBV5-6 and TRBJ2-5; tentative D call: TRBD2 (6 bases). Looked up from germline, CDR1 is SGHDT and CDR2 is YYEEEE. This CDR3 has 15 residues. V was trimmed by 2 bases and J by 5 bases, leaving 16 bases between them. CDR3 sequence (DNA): TGTGCCAGCAGCTTTCAAGCGCTCGGAGGGGAGACCCAGTACTTC. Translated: CASSFQALGGETQYF.

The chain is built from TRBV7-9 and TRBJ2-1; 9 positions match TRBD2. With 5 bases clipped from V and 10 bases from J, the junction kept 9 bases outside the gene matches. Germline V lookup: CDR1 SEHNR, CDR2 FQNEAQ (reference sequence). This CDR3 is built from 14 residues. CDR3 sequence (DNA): TGTGCCAGCAGCCCCGGACTAGCGCCTGAGGAGCAGTTCTTC. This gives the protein CASSPGLAPEEQFF.